This T cell receptor (beta chain) was found in a study of CD8 T cells in ankylosing spondylitis. Study-level findings and limits: From matched ankylosing spondylitis synovial fluid, disease-linked clones were reportedly recovered at significantly enriched levels. With a CD8+ phenotype, disease-linked clones were relatively rare in peripheral blood.

Comment on this clonotype: Antigen: not known.

V was clipped by 1 base and J by 0 bases, with 11 bases between them. The CDR3 is 16 amino acids. CDR1 and CDR2 (germline): SGHTA, FQGNSA. Each CDR3 protein is one row after TCRdb ran MiXCR on the 5' RACE reads. The sample holds 35,000 to 40,000 distinct CDR3 sequences, approximately 15% seen once. The sequencing input was blood. This TCR was recovered from a male donor with ankylosing spondylitis or in good health (not recorded which). V usage is TRBV7-2 and J usage is TRBJ2-3, with a weak D call TRBD1 (6 bases). Here the CDR3 DNA reads TGTGCCAGCAGCTTAGAAGGGGGTTTCAGCACAGATACGCAGTATTTT. It codes for CASSLEGGFSTDTQYF.